The rows below give T cell receptor beta chains drawn from one sample of a study of blood T cell repertoires in COVID-19. Profiling relied on immunoSEQ multiplex PCR, and the TCRdb table lists in-frame clones only, not all of them. The sample contains approximately 210,000 clones, 90% to 95% of which appear only once. Sequencing was carried out using peripheral blood. The source of these receptors is a man aged 25 to 45 with acute or convalescent COVID-19. Both conserved end residues are part of each CDR3. Each record gives: J gene, D gene, V gene, CDR3 length, clone size, CDR3 DNA, CDR3 protein. D genes are given only for firm matches. Clone size appears in some rows only: once, few, many, or a class for an expanded clone.

>TRBJ1-2|TRBD1|TRBV3-1/TRBV3-2|15|.
TGTGCCAGCAGCCAGCAGGGGGCTGGGAACTATGGCTACACCTTC
CASSQQGAGNYGYTF
>TRBJ2-3|TRBD2|TRBV6-5|15|.
TGTGCCAGCAGACCGGGACTAGCGGGAACAGATACGCAGTATTTT
CASRPGLAGTDTQYF
>TRBJ2-7|TRBD1|TRBV29-1|17|.
TGCAGCGTTGAAGATCCGTCACTGACAGGGGGGACGGGATGGCAGTACTTC
CSVEDPSLTGGTGWQYF
>TRBJ1-4|.|TRBV3-1/TRBV3-2|15|.
TGTGCCAGCAGCCAATACAGCTCAACTAATGAAAAACTGTTTTTT
CASSQYSSTNEKLFF
>TRBJ1-5|.|TRBV28|14|.
TGTGCCAGCAGTTTAATCCGGGACAATCAGCCCCAGCATTTT
CASSLIRDNQPQHF
>TRBJ1-2|TRBD1|TRBV27|15|.
TGTGCCAGCAGAGATACAGGGGGCTCAGACTATGGCTACACCTTC
CASRDTGGSDYGYTF
>TRBJ2-5|.|TRBV20-1|12|.
TGCAGTGCTAGTAGTACTCAAGAGACCCAGTACTTC
CSASSTQETQYF
>TRBJ2-7|TRBD1|TRBV18|16|few
TGTGCCAGCTCGTCTAAACAGGGGTCCGGCTCCTACGAGCAGTACTTC
CASSSKQGSGSYEQYF
>TRBJ2-4|.|TRBV10-3|15|.
TGTGCCATCAGTTCAATAGGGACTGAAGGTGACATTCAGTACTTC
CAISSIGTEGDIQYF
>TRBJ1-5|.|TRBV2|13|few
TGTGCCAGCAGTTCCGTCTCCAATCAGCCCCAGCATTTT
CASSSVSNQPQHF
>TRBJ1-1|.|TRBV27|12|.
TGTGCCAGCAGTCCCGGGGGGGCGTGGGCTTTCTTT
CASSPGGAWAFF
>TRBJ1-1|TRBD1|TRBV5-1|14|.
TGCGCCAGCAGCTCTAGGACAGGGGGCACTGAAGCTTTCTTT
CASSSRTGGTEAFF
>TRBJ2-2|.|TRBV7-6|19|.
TGTGCCAGCAGCTTGCTAGGGGGAGGGCCGAATATAGGCGTCGGGGAGCTGTTTTTT
CASSLLGGGPNIGVGELFF
>TRBJ1-6|.|TRBV10-3|14|.
TGTGCCATCAGTGAGGTCGCAGGTCATTCACCCCTCCACTTT
CAISEVAGHSPLHF
>TRBJ2-7|TRBD1|TRBV6-5|15|.
TGTGCCAGCAGTTACCAGGGACAGGGGGCCTACGAGCAGTACTTC
CASSYQGQGAYEQYF
>TRBJ2-1|TRBD2|TRBV4-2|16|few
TGTGCCAGCAGCCAAGTCAGCGGGAGCTCCTACAATGAGCAGTTCTTC
CASSQVSGSSYNEQFF
>TRBJ2-2|TRBD1|TRBV6-4|15|.
TGTGCCAGCAGTGTGGGGACAGGGAGTCCCGGGGAGCTGTTTTTT
CASSVGTGSPGELFF
>TRBJ2-7|.|TRBV12-2|19|.
TGTGCAAGTCGCTTAGAAAAAACACGTCCGGGACAGATTCACTACGAGCAGTACTTC
CASRLEKTRPGQIHYEQYF
>TRBJ2-7|.|TRBV11-1|13|.
TGTGCCAGCAGTTTCCTAAGGGGGAACGAGCAGTACTTC
CASSFLRGNEQYF
>TRBJ2-2|.|TRBV9|15|.
TGTGCCAGCAGCGTAGTAGGGGGGGCGACCGGGGAGCTGTTTTTT
CASSVVGGATGELFF
>TRBJ2-5|.|TRBV5-4|14|.
TGTGCCAGCAGCTTCCCCGGACAGCAAGAGACCCAGTACTTC
CASSFPGQQETQYF
>TRBJ2-3|TRBD2|TRBV7-9|15|.
TGTGCCAGCAGCTCGCGACTAGCTACCACAGATACGCAGTATTTT
CASSSRLATTDTQYF
>TRBJ1-1|TRBD1|TRBV28|15|once
TGTGCCAGCAGTTCCCCGTGGGACAGCAACACTGAAGCTTTCTTT
CASSSPWDSNTEAFF
>TRBJ1-3|.|TRBV7-8|14|.
TGTGCCAGCAGCATCACAGGGTTCGGAAACACCATATATTTT
CASSITGFGNTIYF
>TRBJ2-7|.|TRBV6-5|13|.
TGTGCCAGCACCCCGGAGGGATCCTACGAGCAGTACTTC
CASTPEGSYEQYF
>TRBJ2-7|TRBD2|TRBV11-2|15|.
TGTGCCAGCAGCCGTTTTCGGGGGGGAGGCAACGAGCAGTACTTC
CASSRFRGGGNEQYF
>TRBJ1-2|.|TRBV6-5|15|.
TGTGCCAGCAGATCTACCGGGATCTTTAACTATGGCTACACCTTC
CASRSTGIFNYGYTF
>TRBJ2-1|TRBD1|TRBV7-3|16|.
TGTGCCAGCAGCCGCACGCAGGGGACAGGGGGCGCTGAGCAGTTCTTC
CASSRTQGTGGAEQFF
>TRBJ1-2|.|TRBV2|14|.
TGTGCCAGCAGGGAACCGAGGAAAAACTATGGCTACACCTTC
CASREPRKNYGYTF
>TRBJ2-5|TRBD2|TRBV5-1|15|.
TGCGCCAGCAGCTTGGTGGCGGGGGGAGGAGAGACCCAGTACTTC
CASSLVAGGGETQYF
>TRBJ2-7|.|TRBV24-1|14|.
TGTGCCACCAGTGATTCCAGGGTGCCCTACGAGCAGTACTTC
CATSDSRVPYEQYF
>TRBJ2-2|TRBD2|TRBV28|15|.
TGTGCCAGCAGTTTACTAGCGGGAGTTACCGGGGAGCTGTTTTTT
CASSLLAGVTGELFF
>TRBJ2-7|TRBD2|TRBV28|14|.
TGTGCCAGCTGTAGGGCGGGAGTGTCCTACGAGCAGTACTTC
CASCRAGVSYEQYF
>TRBJ2-1|.|TRBV6-5|14|.
TGTGCCAGCAGTTTCCGGGGATCCTACAATGAGCAGTTCTTC
CASSFRGSYNEQFF
>TRBJ2-1|.|TRBV28|17|.
TGTGCCAGCAGCGCCTTCAGGCGGGAACCATCCCGCAATGAGCAGTTCTTC
CASSAFRREPSRNEQFF
>TRBJ1-2|.|TRBV28|12|once
TGTGCCAGCAGGAGGGGGAACTATGGCTACACCTTC
CASRRGNYGYTF
>TRBJ1-4|.|TRBV2|13|.
TGTGCCAGCATTGCCAGGGCGAATGAAAAACTGTTTTTT
CASIARANEKLFF
>TRBJ1-2|.|TRBV2|13|.
TGTGCCACCTCTTATGGGGCAGATTATGGCTACACCTTC
CATSYGADYGYTF
>TRBJ2-2|.|TRBV6-4|13|.
TGTGCCAGCAGTTCACAAAATACCGGGGAGCTGTTTTTT
CASSSQNTGELFF
>TRBJ2-1|.|TRBV5-1|17|.
TGCGCCAGCAGCTTGGACGGGGTCAACCCCTCCTACAATGAGCAGTTCTTC
CASSLDGVNPSYNEQFF
>TRBJ2-6|TRBD2|TRBV28|18|.
TGTGCCAGCAGTTTCGAACTAGCGCCTAACTCTGGGGCCAACGTCCTGACTTTC
CASSFELAPNSGANVLTF
>TRBJ2-7|TRBD1|TRBV28|12|.
TGTGCCCTCGGGGACAGCTCCTACGAGCAGTACTTC
CALGDSSYEQYF
>TRBJ1-2|TRBD1|TRBV18|15|.
TGTGCCAGCTCACCACCGGGGACAGGACCGCGGGGCTACACCTTC
CASSPPGTGPRGYTF
>TRBJ1-5|.|TRBV14|15|.
TGTGCCAGCAGCCGGGGAGGGCGGACTAATCAGCCCCAGCATTTT
CASSRGGRTNQPQHF
>TRBJ2-5|.|TRBV29-1|12|.
TGCAGCGTCCTGGGGGGTAAGGAGACCCAGTACTTC
CSVLGGKETQYF
>TRBJ1-6|.|TRBV6-2/TRBV6-3|17|.
TGTGCCAGCAGCCTCGGGGACACCGCTTCTGTAAATTCACCCCTCCACTTT
CASSLGDTASVNSPLHF
>TRBJ1-2|.|TRBV21-1|13|.
TGTGCCAGCAGCCCCTTAGAAGAGTATGGCTACACCTTC
CASSPLEEYGYTF
>TRBJ1-1|.|TRBV5-1|14|.
TGCGCCAGCACACAGATTGGGGCAGCGTCTGAAGCTTTCTTT
CASTQIGAASEAFF
>TRBJ1-6|.|TRBV7-9|15|.
TGTGCCAGCAGCTTAACCGAGGGGGATTATTCACCCCTCCACTTT
CASSLTEGDYSPLHF
>TRBJ1-2|.|TRBV7-8|13|once
TGTGCCAGCAGCTTATCAGGGGAGAATGGCTACACCTTC
CASSLSGENGYTF
>TRBJ1-5|.|TRBV18|15|.
TGTGCCAGCTCACTTCGAGCCAGGCGTAATCAGCCCCAGCATTTT
CASSLRARRNQPQHF